This T cell receptor beta chain was identified during a study of T cells in Graves' hyperthyroidism and ophthalmopathy. At least ten counts were recorded for this clonotype. Trimming pared 4 bases from V and 4 bases from J, leaving 8 bases between. This CDR3 contains 13 residues. CDR1 and CDR2 (germline): SGHAT, FQNNGV. Researchers took RNA transcripts and amplified the TCR beta CDR3 regions from them. RT-PCR in the first round (using the HTBI primer set) targeted the TCR CDR3. Via MiXCR, TCRdb re-called the multiplex PCR reads, giving one row per CDR3 protein. The table records 490,000 or so distinct CDR3 sequences, approximately 23% of them present only once.

The chain has TRBV11-2 and TRBJ1-5; no definite D call. The receptor's source is a woman between 70 and 85 years old with Graves' ophthalmopathy. Sequencing was done on a sample of blood. Written as DNA, the CDR3 is TGTGCCAGCAGCTCAGAGGTGAATCAGCCCCAGCATTTT. This translates into CASSSEVNQPQHF. Filled out from reference TRBV11-2 and TRBJ1-5, the complete variable domain reads EAGVAQSPRYKIIEKRQSVAFWCNPISGHATLYWYQQILGQGPKLLIQFQNNGVVDDSQLPKDRFSAERLKGVDSTLKIQPAKLEDSAVYLCASSSEVNQPQHFGDGTRLSIL.